This T cell receptor beta chain emerged from a study of blood T cell repertoires in COVID-19. Overall study: Acute-phase and convalescent COVID-19 samples originated in the United States, Italy and Spain. The analysed material was cDNA or gDNA that came from T cells, B-cell-depleted T cells, or PBMCs.

This clone was detected only a few times. In the original workflow: Quantification of nucleated cells was approximated via reference gene primer amplification. Sequencing used immunoSEQ multiplex PCR; TCRdb keeps in-frame clones, though not all of them. That table furnishes V, J and clone size, whereas the DNA furnished D and trimming. The table shows over 120,000 clones, with approximately 82% occurring only once. Sequenced sample: peripheral blood. This TCR was sampled from a man in his 60s with active or convalescent COVID-19.

The CDR3 sequence: CASSYHGLAGPYEQYV. CDR3 DNA sequence: TGTGCCAGCAGTTACCATGGACTAGCGGGCCCCTACGAGCAGTACGTC. The gene calls are TRBV6-2 or TRBV6-3 and TRBJ2-7; 11 bases are a match to TRBD2. With 2 bases clipped from V and 2 bases from J, the junction kept 5 bases outside the gene matches. Germline V gives CDR1 MNHEY, CDR2 SVGEGT. This CDR3 contains 16 residues.